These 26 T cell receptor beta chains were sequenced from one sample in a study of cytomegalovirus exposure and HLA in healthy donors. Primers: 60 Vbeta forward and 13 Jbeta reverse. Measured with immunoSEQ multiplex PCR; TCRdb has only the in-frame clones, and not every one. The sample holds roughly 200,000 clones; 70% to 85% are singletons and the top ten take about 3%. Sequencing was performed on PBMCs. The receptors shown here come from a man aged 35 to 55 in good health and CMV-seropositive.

As DNA, the CDR3 is TGTGCCAGCAGCTTAGCGCGTGCTAGCGGTGACAATGAGCAGTTCTTC. Amino acid sequence: CASSLARASGDNEQFF. The V call is TRBV7-8, the J call TRBJ2-1, with TRBD2 identical over 7 bases. Trimming cost V 0 bases and J 5 bases; bases outside gene matches: 7. Germline loops: CDR1 SGHVS, CDR2 FQNEAQ. The CDR3 contains 16 residues.

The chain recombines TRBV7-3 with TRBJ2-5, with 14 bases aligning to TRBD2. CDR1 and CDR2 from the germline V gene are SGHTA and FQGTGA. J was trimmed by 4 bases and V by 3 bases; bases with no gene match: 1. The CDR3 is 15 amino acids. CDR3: CASSLTSGRGETQYF. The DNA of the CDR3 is TGTGCCAGCAGCTTGACTAGCGGGAGGGGAGAGACCCAGTACTTC.

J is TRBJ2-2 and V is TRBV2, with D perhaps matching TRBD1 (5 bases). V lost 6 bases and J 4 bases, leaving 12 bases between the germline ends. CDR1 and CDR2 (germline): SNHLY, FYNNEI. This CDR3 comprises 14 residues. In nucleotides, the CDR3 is TGTGCCAGCAGGGGGCGGTTCTCCACCGGGGAGCTGTTTTTT. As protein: CASRGRFSTGELFF.

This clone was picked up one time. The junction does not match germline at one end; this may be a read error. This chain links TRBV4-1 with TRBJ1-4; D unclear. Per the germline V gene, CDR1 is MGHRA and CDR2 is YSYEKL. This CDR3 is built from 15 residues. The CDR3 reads CVSSQEAGFNEKLFF. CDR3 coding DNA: TGCGTCAGCAGCCAAGAGGCAGGATTTAATGAAAAACTGTTTTTT.

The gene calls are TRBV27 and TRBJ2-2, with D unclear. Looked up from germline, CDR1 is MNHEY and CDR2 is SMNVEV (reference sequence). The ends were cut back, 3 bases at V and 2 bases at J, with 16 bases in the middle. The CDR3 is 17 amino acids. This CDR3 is CASSFHISTGNTGELFF. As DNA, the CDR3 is TGTGCCAGCAGTTTTCACATTTCGACTGGAAACACCGGGGAGCTGTTTTTT.

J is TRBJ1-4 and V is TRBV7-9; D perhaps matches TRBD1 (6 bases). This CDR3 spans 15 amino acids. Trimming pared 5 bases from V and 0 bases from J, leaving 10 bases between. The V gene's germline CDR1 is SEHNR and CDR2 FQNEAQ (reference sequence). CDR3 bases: TGTGCCAGCAGCGCCCGGACAGCAACTAATGAAAAACTGTTTTTT. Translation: CASSARTATNEKLFF.

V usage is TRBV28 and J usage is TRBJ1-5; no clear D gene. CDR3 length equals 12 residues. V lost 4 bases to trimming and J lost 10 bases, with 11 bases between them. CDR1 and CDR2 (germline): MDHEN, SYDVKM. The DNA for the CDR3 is TGTGCCAGCAGTTATTCGACACCCCCCCAGCATTTT. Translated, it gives CASSYSTPPQHF.

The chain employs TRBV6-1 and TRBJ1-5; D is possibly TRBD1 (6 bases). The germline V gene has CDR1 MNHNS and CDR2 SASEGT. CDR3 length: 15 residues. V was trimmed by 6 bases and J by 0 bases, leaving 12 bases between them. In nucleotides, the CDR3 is TGTGCCAGCAGCCGGACAGTTCATAGCAATCAGCCCCAGCATTTT. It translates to CASSRTVHSNQPQHF.

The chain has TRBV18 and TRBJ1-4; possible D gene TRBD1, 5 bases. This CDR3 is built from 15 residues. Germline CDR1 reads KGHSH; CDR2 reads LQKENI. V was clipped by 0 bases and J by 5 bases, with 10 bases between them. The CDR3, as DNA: TGTGCCAGCTCACCACCCCGGGGGTCGAATGAAAAACTGTTTTTT. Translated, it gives CASSPPRGSNEKLFF.

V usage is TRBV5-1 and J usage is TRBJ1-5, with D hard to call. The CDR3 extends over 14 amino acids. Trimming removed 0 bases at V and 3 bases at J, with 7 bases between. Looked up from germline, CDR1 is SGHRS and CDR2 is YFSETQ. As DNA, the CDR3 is TGCGCCAGCAGCTTGGGAGAGCTCAATCAGCCCCAGCATTTT. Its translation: CASSLGELNQPQHF.

This CDR3 reads CASSIDRRGMNTEAFF. Here the CDR3 DNA reads TGTGCCAGTAGTATAGATCGTAGGGGAATGAACACTGAAGCTTTCTTT. This rearrangement joins TRBV19 to TRBJ1-1, with D possibly matching TRBD1 (5 bases). Trimming cost V 0 bases and J 0 bases, with 11 bases left between them. This CDR3 has 16 residues. From germline, CDR1 is LNHDA and CDR2 SQIVND (reference sequence).

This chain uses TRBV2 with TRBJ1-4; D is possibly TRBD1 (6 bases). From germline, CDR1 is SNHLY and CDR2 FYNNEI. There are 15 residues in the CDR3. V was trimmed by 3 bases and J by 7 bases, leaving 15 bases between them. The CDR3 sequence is CASSETQGRGEKLFF. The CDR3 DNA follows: TGTGCCAGCAGTGAGACACAGGGACGTGGTGAAAAACTGTTTTTT. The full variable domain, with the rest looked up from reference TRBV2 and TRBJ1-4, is EPEVTQTPSHQVTQMGQEVILRCVPISNHLYFYWYRQILGQKVEFLVSFYNNEISEKSEIFDDQFSVERPDGSNFTLKIRSTKLEDSAMYFCASSETQGRGEKLFFGSGTQLSVL.

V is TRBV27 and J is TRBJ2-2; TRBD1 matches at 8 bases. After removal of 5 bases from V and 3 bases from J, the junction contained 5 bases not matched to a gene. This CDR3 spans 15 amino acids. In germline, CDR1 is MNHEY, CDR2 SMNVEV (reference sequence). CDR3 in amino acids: CASSDGTGDTGELFF. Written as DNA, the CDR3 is TGTGCCAGCAGTGATGGGACAGGCGACACCGGGGAGCTGTTTTTT.

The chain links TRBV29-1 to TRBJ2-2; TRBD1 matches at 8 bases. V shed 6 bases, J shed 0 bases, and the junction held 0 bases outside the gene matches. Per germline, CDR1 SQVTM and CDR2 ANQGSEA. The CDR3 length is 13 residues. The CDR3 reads CSVQGANTGELFF. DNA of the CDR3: TGCAGCGTACAGGGGGCGAACACCGGGGAGCTGTTTTTT.

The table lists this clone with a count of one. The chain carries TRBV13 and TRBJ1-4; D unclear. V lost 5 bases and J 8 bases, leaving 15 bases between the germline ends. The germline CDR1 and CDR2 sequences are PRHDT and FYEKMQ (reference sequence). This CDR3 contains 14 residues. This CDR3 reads CASSPDSGREKLFF. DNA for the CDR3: TGTGCCAGCAGCCCGGACTCTGGGAGGGAAAAACTGTTTTTT.

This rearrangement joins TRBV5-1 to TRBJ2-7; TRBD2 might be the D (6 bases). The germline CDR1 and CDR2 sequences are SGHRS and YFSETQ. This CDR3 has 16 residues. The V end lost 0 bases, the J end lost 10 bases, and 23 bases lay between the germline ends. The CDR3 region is CASSLATRAGSNHQYF. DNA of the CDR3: TGCGCCAGCAGCTTGGCGACTAGGGCGGGGAGCAACCACCAGTACTTC.

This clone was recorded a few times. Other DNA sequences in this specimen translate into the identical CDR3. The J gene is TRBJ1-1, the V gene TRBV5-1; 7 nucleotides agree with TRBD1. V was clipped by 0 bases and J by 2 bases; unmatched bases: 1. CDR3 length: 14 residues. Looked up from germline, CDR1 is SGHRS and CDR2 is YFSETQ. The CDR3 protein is CASSLDRGNTEAFF. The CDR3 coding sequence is TGCGCCAGCAGCTTGGACAGGGGAAACACTGAAGCTTTCTTT.

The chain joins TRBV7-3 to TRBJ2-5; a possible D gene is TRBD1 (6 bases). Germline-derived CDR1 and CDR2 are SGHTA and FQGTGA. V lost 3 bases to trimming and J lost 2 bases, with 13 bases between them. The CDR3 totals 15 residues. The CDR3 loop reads CASSLIGGGQETQYF. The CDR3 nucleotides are TGTGCCAGCAGCTTGATAGGGGGTGGGCAAGAGACCCAGTACTTC.

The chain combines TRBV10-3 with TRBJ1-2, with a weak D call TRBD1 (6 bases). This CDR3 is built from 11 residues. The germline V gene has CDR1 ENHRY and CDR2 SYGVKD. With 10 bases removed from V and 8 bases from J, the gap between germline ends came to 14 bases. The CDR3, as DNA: TGTGCCACGACCACAGGGAGCGGCTACACCTTC. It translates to CATTTGSGYTF.

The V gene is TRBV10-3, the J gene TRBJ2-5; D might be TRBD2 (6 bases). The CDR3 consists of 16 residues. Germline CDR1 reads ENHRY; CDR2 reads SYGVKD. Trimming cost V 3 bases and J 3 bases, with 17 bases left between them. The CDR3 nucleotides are TGTGCCATCAGTGAAGGGCTGGGACTGCCGGAAGAGACCCAGTACTTC. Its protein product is CAISEGLGLPEETQYF.

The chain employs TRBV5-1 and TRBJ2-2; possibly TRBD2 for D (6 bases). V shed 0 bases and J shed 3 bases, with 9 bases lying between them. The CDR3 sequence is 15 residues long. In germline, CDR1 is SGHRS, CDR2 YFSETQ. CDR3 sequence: CASSLAGVDTGELFF. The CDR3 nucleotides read TGCGCCAGCAGCTTGGCGGGGGTTGACACCGGGGAGCTGTTTTTT.

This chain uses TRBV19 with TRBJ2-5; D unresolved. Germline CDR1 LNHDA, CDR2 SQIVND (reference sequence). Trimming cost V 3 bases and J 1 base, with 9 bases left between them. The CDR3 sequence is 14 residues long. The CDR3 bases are TGTGCCAGTAGTATTGGGCAGTCCCAAGAGACCCAGTACTTC. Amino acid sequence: CASSIGQSQETQYF.

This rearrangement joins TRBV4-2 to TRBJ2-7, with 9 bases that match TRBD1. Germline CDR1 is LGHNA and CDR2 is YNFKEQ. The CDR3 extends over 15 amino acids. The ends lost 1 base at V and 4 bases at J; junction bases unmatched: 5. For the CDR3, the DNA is TGTGCCAGCAGCCAAGTCAGCGGGACAGGGTACGAGCAGTACTTC. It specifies CASSQVSGTGYEQYF.

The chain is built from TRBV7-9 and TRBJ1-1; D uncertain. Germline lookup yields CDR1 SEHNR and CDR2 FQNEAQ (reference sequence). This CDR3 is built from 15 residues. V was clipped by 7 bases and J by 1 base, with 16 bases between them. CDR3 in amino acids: CASNLLSGRNTEAFF. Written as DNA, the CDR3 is TGTGCCAGCAACCTACTCAGTGGGAGGAACACTGAAGCTTTCTTT.

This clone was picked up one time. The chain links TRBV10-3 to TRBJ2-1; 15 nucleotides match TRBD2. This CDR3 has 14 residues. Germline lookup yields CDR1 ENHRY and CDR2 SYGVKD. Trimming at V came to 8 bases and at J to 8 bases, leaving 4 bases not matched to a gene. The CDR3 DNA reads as TGTGCCATCGGGACTAGCGGGAGGTTATATGAGCAGTTCTTC. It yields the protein CAIGTSGRLYEQFF.

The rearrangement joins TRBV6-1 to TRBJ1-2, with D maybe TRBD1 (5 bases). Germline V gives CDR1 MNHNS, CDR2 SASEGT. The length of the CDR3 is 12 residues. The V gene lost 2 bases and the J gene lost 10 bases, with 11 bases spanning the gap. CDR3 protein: CASSESGGHYTF. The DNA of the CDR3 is TGTGCCAGCAGTGAATCGGGGGGTCACTACACCTTC.